Sequencing of this T cell receptor beta chain was carried out in a study of tumor-infiltrating lymphocytes in oesophageal squamous cell carcinoma. TCRdb reanalysed the PCR reads using MiXCR and keeps one entry per CDR3 protein. Of some 10,000 distinct CDR3 sequences listed, 52% are singletons. The CDR3 contains 13 residues. V lost 1 base, J lost 6 bases, and 7 bases lay in between. The chain combines TRBV12-3 or TRBV12-4 with TRBJ1-5; perhaps TRBD1 as D (5 bases). This clonotype was obtained from a female donor with esophageal squamous cell carcinoma. Sequencing was carried out using esophageal tumor tissue. The CDR3 spells CASSLGGSQPQHF. The CDR3 bases are TGTGCCAGCAGTTTAGGGGGGAGTCAGCCCCAGCATTTT.